This TCR beta chain was sequenced for a study of shared T cell receptors in the human thymus. Sequenced by immunoSEQ multiplex PCR; TCRdb stores in-frame clones only, minus some. The sample consists of a few hundred thousand clones, roughly 94% of them appearing once. The CDR3 has 17 amino acids. V lost 2 bases and J 0 bases, leaving 11 bases between the germline ends. Germline V gene lookup returns CDR1 SEHNR and CDR2 FQNEAQ (reference sequence). This sequence originates from a human donor. The sample taken for sequencing was thymocytes. The chain joins TRBV7-9 to TRBJ2-6; D is possibly TRBD1 (6 bases). Here the CDR3 reads CASSLKGQTSGANVLTF. CDR3 nucleotide sequence: TGTGCCAGCAGCTTAAAAGGACAGACCTCTGGGGCCAACGTCCTGACTTTC.